Only a few counts were recorded for the clone carrying this TCR beta chain. The data belong to a study of response to subunit inactivated influenza vaccine. TCRdb analysed the RT-PCR reads with MiXCR anew, one entry per CDR3 protein. This sample has 500,000 to 700,000 distinct CDR3 sequences; approximately 24% occur once, and the top ten carry approximately 3%. V shed 4 bases and J 2 bases; nucleotides not matched to a gene: 5. The CDR3 consists of 16 residues. Germline assignment: CDR1 SGHDN and CDR2 FVKESK. These data were also reused for a study on T cells expressing NK-cell markers. This second study says: Template switching by 5'RACE with UMIs generated the TCR beta cDNA. Sorted CD3+CD56+NKG2C+, CD3+CD56+NKG2C- and CD3+CD56-NKG2C+ T cells provided the TCR beta repertoires. The study found dominant NKG2C+ clonotypes at about 1.0-8% of CD8+ T cells in about six donors. These clonotypes, the leaders elsewhere, also led the CD3+CD56-NKG2C+ fraction in a handful of donors.

The rearrangement joins TRBV14 to TRBJ2-1; the match to TRBD1 covers 10 bases. The clonotype comes from a man in his fifties who received an inactivated influenza vaccine. This material consisted of CD4+ T cells sorted from PBMCs, taken about 13 days after vaccination. The CDR3 spells CASSRWGTGAYNEQFF. For the CDR3, the DNA is TGTGCCAGCAGCCGGTGGGGGACAGGGGCCTACAATGAGCAGTTCTTC.